This entry concerns a single TCR beta chain. This record belongs to a study of siplizumab effects on memory and regulatory T cells. Only in-frame clones appear in the TCRdb table, and some are missing; sequencing was by immunoSEQ multiplex PCR. Among about 120,000 clones listed, roughly 94% were seen once. Germline values: CDR1 LNHDA, CDR2 SQIVND (reference sequence). The trim removed 6 bases at V and 2 bases at J, leaving 7 bases unmatched. The CDR3 spans 15 residues. This sequence originates from a human donor in good health. Sequencing was performed on non-Treg CD4+ T cells sorted from blood. The rearrangement links TRBV19 to TRBJ2-3, with 8 bases that match TRBD2. The CDR3 protein is CASSRTSPDTDTQYF. The CDR3 nucleotides read TGTGCCAGTAGCCGGACTAGCCCAGACACAGATACGCAGTATTTT. Looking up the rest from reference TRBV19 and TRBJ2-3 gives the full variable domain: DGGITQSPKYLFRKEGQNVTLSCEQNLNHDAMYWYRQDPGQGLRLIYYSQIVNDFQKGDIAEGYSVSREKKESFPLTVTSAQKNPTAFYLCASSRTSPDTDTQYFGPGTRLTVL.